This TCR beta chain stems from a study of T cell responses to AZD1222 COVID-19 vaccine (dated by TCRdb to the early 2020s). Study-wide context: A total of 230 or so trial participants underwent TCR sequencing, of whom 207 received two doses of AZD1222 and 26 received two doses of the MenACWY control vaccine. Trial participants were enrolled by age into 18-55, 56-69 and 70-plus year subgroups, with 148, 28 and 57 TCR-sequenced participants respectively. General findings and caveats noted by the study authors: Because no day 14 peak-response samples were available, the repertoires could be characterized only after the peak T cell response. Nearly half of unique spike-specific TCRs reportedly recognized epitopes outside regions mutated in the B.1.351 and B.1.1.7 variants. After two AZD1222 doses, spike-specific TCR breadth and depth were significantly higher than at day 0 and than in MenACWY recipients. Conclusions about previously exposed vaccinees are limited, since just a handful of AZD1222 recipients were seropositive for SARS-CoV-2 at baseline. The whole spike protein was spanned by vaccine-associated CD4 TCRs, and dominant responses were seen in regions 160-218 and 743-854. In the small 56-69-year group, the increase in depth fell short of significance, most likely because of low power. Participants were mostly white British, with more females than males. The authors suggested clonal diversity may have been underestimated.

According to the study, the label for this sample's time point signals: about 28 days (+/-7) after the second vaccine dose. AZD1222 recipients given second doses at about 4 weeks or at about 12 weeks were pooled, since spike-specific TCR depth and breadth were not found to differ between the two schedules. Samples from vaccinated people were obtained from the UK trials COV001 and COV002, which included a single-blind randomized controlled phase 2/3 trial of AZD1222 (ChAdOx1 nCoV-19) in healthy adults. Trial participant PBMC samples were collected at day 0 and day 28 after the second dose for TCRbeta chain sequencing. Note on this clone: Its antigen is currently not known. Per-base quality was not reported, and no clone a single base away is much larger than it.

The CDR3 regions of human TCRbeta chains were analyzed by immunosequencing. On the study's bioinformatics: TCRs in the repertoires were compared against a reference library of SARS-CoV-2-specific TCRs that had been generated with the MIRA antigen-specificity platform. Breadth was defined as the fraction of unique TCRs that were SARS-CoV-2-associated, and depth was defined as the fraction of total T cells that were SARS-CoV-2-associated. Each spike-specific TCR was assigned to its reactive spike region and to a CD4 or CD8 class using the MIRA data. Log10-transformed breadth and depth values were compared by one-way ANOVA with Sidak's multiple comparisons tests. TCRdb provides this immuneACCESS table in a form limited to in-frame rearrangements. Some clones are lacking; in checked studies, under half of them reflect an unresolved V gene, and why the rest are absent is not known. The V and J calls and the clone size are those of that table, but D and trimming were determined from the DNA. The sample has around 110,000 clones on record, about 90% of them singletons. Less than 10% of the sample comes from the top ten.

Looking up the germline V gene yields CDR1 SGHAT and CDR2 FQNNGV. V is clipped by 4 bases and J by 10 bases, and the sequence between their germline boundaries is 13 bases long. Spanning cysteine to phenylalanine, the CDR3 consists of 12 amino acids. Only the CDR3 portion is preserved as DNA: 36 bases, with reading frame beginning at the first base. The chain uses TRBV11-2 and TRBJ1-2; the D gene identity is not certain. This clonotype was obtained from an adult who received the AZD1222 COVID-19 vaccine. Material: peripheral blood, obtained 28 days after the second AZD1222 dose. The nucleotide sequence is given as TGTGCCAGCAGCTCAGATGCCCGGGTCTACACCTTC. This sequence encodes CASSSDARVYTF.